Sequencing of this T cell receptor (beta chain) was carried out in a study of OX40 agonist ivuxolimab in advanced cancers. Measured with immunoSEQ multiplex PCR; TCRdb has only the in-frame clones, and not every one. This sample has under 25,000 clones, with approximately 83% found just once. Trimming removed 3 bases at V and 1 base at J, with 9 bases between. This CDR3 has 15 residues. The chain combines TRBV23-1 with TRBJ2-2, with D possibly being TRBD1 or TRBD2 (5 bases each). TRBV23-1 has ORF status, its function being uncertain. The sequence was obtained from an adult with an advanced solid tumor such as melanoma, head and neck, liver or kidney cancer. This material consisted of CD4+ or CD8+ T cells sorted from blood, taken in a trial of the OX40 agonist ivuxolimab. CDR3: CASSHGTENTGELFF. The CDR3 DNA sequence: TGCGCCAGCAGTCATGGGACGGAGAACACCGGGGAGCTGTTTTTT.